This TCR beta chain derives from a study of cytomegalovirus exposure and HLA in healthy donors. Study-wide results and limits: Upon later analysis, HLA-associated TCR beta chains proved more clonally expanded than other, equally common chains. The authors enumerated some 160 TCR beta chains as linked to cytomegalovirus. A missense variant in DCLRE1C was later tied to TCR beta V- and J-gene trimming. Exclusion applied to some V segments, including TRBV6-2 and TRBV6-3, as they were indistinguishable.

This CDR3 is built from 15 residues. The trim removed 7 bases at V and 2 bases at J, leaving 8 bases unmatched. The germline CDR1 and CDR2 sequences are SGHRS and YFSETQ. On this clone itself: Its antigen remains unknown.

The PCR ran on 60 Vbeta and 13 Jbeta primers. Libraries were prepared by immunoSEQ multiplex PCR; TCRdb keeps only in-frame clonotypes and omits some of them. The repertoire holds some 130,000 clones, with around 73% as singletons. Material: PBMCs. The chain has TRBV5-1 and TRBJ1-2; TRBD1 matches 10 bases. This receptor was identified in a female donor in good health and CMV-seronegative. The DNA for the CDR3 is TGCGCCAGCGGACCCGGGACAGGGGACAACTATGGCTACACCTTC. This codes for CASGPGTGDNYGYTF.